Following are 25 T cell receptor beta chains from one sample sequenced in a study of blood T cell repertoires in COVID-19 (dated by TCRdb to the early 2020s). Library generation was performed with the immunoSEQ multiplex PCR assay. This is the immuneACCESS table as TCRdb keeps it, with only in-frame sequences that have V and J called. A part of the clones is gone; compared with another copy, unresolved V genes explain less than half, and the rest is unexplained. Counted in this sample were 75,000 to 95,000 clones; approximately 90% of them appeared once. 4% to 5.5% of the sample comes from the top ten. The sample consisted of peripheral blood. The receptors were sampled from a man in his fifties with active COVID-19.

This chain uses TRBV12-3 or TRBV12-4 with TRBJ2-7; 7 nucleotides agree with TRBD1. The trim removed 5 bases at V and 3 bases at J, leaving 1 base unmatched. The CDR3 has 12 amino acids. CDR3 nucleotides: TGTGCCAGCAGTCCAGGGGGCTACGAGCAGTACTTC. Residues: CASSPGGYEQYF.

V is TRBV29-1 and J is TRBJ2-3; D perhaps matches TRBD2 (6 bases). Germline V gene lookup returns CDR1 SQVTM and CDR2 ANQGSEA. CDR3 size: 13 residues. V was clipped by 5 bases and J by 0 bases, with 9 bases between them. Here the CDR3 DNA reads TGCAGCGTTCCAGCGGGTAGCACAGATACGCAGTATTTT. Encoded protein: CSVPAGSTDTQYF.

In nucleotides, the CDR3 is TGTGCCAGCAGTGGATCAACTAGCGAGCAGTACTTC. Translated, it gives CASSGSTSEQYF. This chain joins TRBV27 and TRBJ2-7; D possibly corresponds to TRBD2 (5 bases). The CDR3 totals 12 residues. The V gene lost 5 bases and the J gene lost 6 bases, with 11 bases spanning the gap. Germline CDR1 reads MNHEY; CDR2 reads SMNVEV (reference sequence).

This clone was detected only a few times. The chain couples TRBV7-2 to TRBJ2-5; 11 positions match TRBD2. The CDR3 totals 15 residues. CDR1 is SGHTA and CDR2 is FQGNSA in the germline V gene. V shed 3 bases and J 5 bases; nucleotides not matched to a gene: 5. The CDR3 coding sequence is TGTGCCAGCAGCTTGTATAGCGGGGGGGCGGAGACCCAGTACTTC. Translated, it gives CASSLYSGGAETQYF.

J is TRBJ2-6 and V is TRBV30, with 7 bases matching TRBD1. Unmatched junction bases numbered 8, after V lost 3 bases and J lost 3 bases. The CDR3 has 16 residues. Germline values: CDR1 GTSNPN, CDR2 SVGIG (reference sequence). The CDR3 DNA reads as TGTGCCTGGAGCAGACAGACAGGGTTTGGGGCCAACGTCCTGACTTTC. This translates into CAWSRQTGFGANVLTF.

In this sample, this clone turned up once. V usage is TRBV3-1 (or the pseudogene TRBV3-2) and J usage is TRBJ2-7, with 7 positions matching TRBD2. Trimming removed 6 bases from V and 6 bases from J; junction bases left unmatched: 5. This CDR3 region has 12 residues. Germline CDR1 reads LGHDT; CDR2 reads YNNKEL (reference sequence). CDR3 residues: CASRTSGGEQYF. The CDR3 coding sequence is TGTGCCAGCAGGACCTCGGGGGGCGAGCAGTACTTC.

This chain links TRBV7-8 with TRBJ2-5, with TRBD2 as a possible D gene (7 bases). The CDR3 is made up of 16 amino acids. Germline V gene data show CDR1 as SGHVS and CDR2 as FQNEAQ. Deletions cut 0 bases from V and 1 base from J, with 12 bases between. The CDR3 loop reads CASSLAPGGSQETQYF. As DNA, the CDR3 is TGTGCCAGCAGCTTAGCCCCGGGGGGCTCCCAAGAGACCCAGTACTTC.

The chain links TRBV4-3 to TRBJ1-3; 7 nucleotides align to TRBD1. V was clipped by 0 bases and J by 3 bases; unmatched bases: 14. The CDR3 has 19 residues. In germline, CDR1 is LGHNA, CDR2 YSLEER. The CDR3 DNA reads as TGCGCCAGCAGCCAAGATGCCCCCAGGGGGGCTTCATTTGGAAACACCATATATTTT. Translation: CASSQDAPRGASFGNTIYF.

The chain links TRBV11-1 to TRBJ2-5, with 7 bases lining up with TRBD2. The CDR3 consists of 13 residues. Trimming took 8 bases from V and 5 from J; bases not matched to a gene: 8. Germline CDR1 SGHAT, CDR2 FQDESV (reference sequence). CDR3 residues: CASAREAGETQYF. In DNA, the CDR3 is TGTGCCAGCGCCCGGGAGGCCGGCGAGACCCAGTACTTC.

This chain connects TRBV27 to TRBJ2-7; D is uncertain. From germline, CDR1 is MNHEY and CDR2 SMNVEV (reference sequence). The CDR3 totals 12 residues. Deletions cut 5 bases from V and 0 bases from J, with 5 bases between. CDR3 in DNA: TGTGCCAGCAGTCTAAGCTCCTACGAGCAGTACTTC. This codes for CASSLSSYEQYF.

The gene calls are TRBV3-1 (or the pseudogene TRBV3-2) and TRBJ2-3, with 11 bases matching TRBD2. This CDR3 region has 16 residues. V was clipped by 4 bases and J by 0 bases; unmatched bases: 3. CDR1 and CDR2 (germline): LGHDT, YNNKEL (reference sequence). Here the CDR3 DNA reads TGTGCCAGCAGCCTAGCGGGGGGGCCAAGCACAGATACGCAGTATTTT. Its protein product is CASSLAGGPSTDTQYF.

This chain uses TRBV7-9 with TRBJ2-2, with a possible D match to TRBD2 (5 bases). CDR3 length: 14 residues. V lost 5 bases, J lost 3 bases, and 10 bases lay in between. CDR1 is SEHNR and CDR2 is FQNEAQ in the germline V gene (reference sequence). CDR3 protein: CASSHTRDTGELFF. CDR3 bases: TGTGCCAGCAGCCATACTAGGGACACCGGGGAGCTGTTTTTT.

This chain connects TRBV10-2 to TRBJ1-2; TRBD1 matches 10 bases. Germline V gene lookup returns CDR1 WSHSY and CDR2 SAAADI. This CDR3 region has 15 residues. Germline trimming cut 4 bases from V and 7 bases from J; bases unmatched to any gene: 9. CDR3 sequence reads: CASSAMTGGAAGYTF. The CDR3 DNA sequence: TGCGCCAGCAGTGCGATGACAGGGGGCGCCGCTGGCTACACCTTC.

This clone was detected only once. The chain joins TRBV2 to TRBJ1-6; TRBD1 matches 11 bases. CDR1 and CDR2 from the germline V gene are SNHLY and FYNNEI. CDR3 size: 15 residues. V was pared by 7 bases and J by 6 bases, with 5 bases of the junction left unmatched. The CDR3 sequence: CASNRDRGANSPLHF. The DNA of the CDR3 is TGTGCCAGCAACCGGGACAGGGGGGCTAATTCACCCCTCCACTTT. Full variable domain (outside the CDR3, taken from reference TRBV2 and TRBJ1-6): EPEVTQTPSHQVTQMGQEVILRCVPISNHLYFYWYRQILGQKVEFLVSFYNNEISEKSEIFDDQFSVERPDGSNFTLKIRSTKLEDSAMYFCASNRDRGANSPLHFGNGTRLTVT.

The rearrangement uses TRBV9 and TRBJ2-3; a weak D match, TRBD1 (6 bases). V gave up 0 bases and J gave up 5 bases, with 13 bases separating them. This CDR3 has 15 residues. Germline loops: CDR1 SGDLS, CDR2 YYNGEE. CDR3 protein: CASSVGGGLRDTQYF. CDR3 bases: TGTGCCAGCAGCGTAGGTGGGGGCCTAAGAGATACGCAGTATTTT.

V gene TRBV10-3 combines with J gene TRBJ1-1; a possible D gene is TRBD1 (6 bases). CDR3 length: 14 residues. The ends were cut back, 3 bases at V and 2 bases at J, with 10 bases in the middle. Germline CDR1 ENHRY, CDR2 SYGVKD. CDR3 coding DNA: TGTGCCATCAGTGAAGACAGGAGTAACACTGAAGCTTTCTTT. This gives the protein CAISEDRSNTEAFF.

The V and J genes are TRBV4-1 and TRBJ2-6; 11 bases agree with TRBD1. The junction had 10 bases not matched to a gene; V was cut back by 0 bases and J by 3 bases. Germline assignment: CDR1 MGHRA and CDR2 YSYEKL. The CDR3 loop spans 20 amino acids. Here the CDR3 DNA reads TGCGCCAGCAGCCAAGATCCCTCGGACAGGGGGCAATTTGGGGCCAACGTCCTGACTTTC. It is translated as CASSQDPSDRGQFGANVLTF.

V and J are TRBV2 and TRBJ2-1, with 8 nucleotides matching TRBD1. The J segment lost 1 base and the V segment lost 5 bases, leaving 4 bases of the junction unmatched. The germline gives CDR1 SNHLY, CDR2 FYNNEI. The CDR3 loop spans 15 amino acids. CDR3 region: CASSPGTGSYNEQFF. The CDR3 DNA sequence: TGTGCCAGCAGTCCCGGGACAGGATCCTACAATGAGCAGTTCTTC. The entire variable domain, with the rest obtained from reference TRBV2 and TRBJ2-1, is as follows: EPEVTQTPSHQVTQMGQEVILRCVPISNHLYFYWYRQILGQKVEFLVSFYNNEISEKSEIFDDQFSVERPDGSNFTLKIRSTKLEDSAMYFCASSPGTGSYNEQFFGPGTRLTVL.

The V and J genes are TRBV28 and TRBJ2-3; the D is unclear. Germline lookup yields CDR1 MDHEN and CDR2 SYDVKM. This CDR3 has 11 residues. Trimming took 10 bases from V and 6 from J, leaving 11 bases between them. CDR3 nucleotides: TGTGCCACCCGTCAGGTGGATACGCAGTATTTT. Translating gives CATRQVDTQYF.

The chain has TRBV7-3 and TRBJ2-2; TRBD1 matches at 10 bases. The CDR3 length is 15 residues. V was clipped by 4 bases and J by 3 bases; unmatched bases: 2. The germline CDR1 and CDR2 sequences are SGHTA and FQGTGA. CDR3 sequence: CASSSTGGDTGELFF. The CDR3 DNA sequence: TGTGCCAGCAGCTCGACAGGGGGCGACACCGGGGAGCTGTTTTTT.

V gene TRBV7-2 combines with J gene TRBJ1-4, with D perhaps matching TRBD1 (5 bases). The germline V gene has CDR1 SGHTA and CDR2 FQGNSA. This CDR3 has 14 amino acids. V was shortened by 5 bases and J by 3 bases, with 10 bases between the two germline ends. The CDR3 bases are TGTGCCAGCAGCCCGCGACAGCCTAATGAAAAACTGTTTTTT. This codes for CASSPRQPNEKLFF.

The CDR3 spells CASSRQGRETQYF. In nucleotides, the CDR3 is TGTGCCAGCAGTCGACAGGGTCGGGAGACCCAGTACTTC. V usage is TRBV2 and J usage is TRBJ2-5; 7 bases agree with TRBD1. V lost 5 bases, J lost 5 bases, and 5 bases stayed unmatched. This CDR3 region has 13 residues. Germline loops: CDR1 SNHLY, CDR2 FYNNEI.

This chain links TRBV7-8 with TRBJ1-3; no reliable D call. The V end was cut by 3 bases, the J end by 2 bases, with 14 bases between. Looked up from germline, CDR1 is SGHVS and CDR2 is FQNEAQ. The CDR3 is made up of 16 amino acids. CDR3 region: CASSLFWGGTGNTIYF. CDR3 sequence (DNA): TGTGCCAGCAGCTTGTTTTGGGGAGGGACTGGAAACACCATATATTTT.

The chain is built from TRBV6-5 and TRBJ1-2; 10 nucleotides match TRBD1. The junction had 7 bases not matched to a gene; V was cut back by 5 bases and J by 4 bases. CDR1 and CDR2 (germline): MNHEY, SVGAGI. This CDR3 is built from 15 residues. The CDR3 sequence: CASSTPGTGAYGYTF. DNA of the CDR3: TGTGCCAGCAGTACACCCGGGACAGGGGCCTATGGCTACACCTTC.

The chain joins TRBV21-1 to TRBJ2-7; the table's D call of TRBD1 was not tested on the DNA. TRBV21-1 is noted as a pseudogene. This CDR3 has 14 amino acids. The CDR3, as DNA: TGTGCCAGCGCCACCGACAGGTTAGGCTACGAGCAGTACTTC. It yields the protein CASATDRLGYEQYF.